This TCR beta chain was obtained from a study of graft-versus-host responses after intestinal transplantation. At the level of the study: Anti-thymocyte globulin induction preceded two to four years of tacrolimus and steroid maintenance in all recipients.

Some clones are missing from TCRdb's copy, which holds only in-frame ones; the method was immunoSEQ multiplex PCR. The sample lists 100,000 to 120,000 clones, about 93% occurring once. To note about this clone: Its cognate antigen is unknown.

General study results and limits: Early declines in HvG clones that occurred post-transplant were associated with peak circulating GvH clone levels. In patients with graft-donor T cell macrochimerism, allograft graft-versus-host to host-versus-graft clonal ratios were high.

The specimen was unstimulated CD8+ T cells sorted from spleen or lymph node cells, collected before intestinal transplant. The receptor was isolated from a human donor who received an intestinal transplant.

CDR3 bases: TGCGCCACCCCGCGAGTGAGGAGCAGCCCCTACGAGCAGTACTTC. It yields the protein CATPRVRSSPYEQYF. V is TRBV23-1 and J is TRBJ2-7; D gene unclear. TRBV23-1 is reported as an ORF; its role is uncertain. This CDR3 has 15 residues. Trimming removed 10 bases at V and 2 bases at J, with 21 bases between.